Following are 27 T cell receptor beta chains from one sample sequenced in a study of Graves' ophthalmopathy and Graves' hyperthyroidism. Amplifying from RNA transcripts, the study obtained TCR beta CDR3 regions. The first round was an RT-PCR with HTBI primers, and the second round was a multiplex PCR. TCRdb re-called the multiplex PCR reads through MiXCR, storing one row per CDR3 protein. Among 45,000 to 60,000 distinct CDR3 sequences listed, approximately 50% were seen once. The specimen was peripheral blood. These receptors all come from an adult woman with Graves' ophthalmopathy.

This clonotype is medium-sized by share. The rearrangement joins TRBV7-9 to TRBJ2-2; possible D gene TRBD2, 6 bases. CDR3 length: 13 amino acids. CDR1 and CDR2 from the germline V gene are SEHNR and FQNEAQ (reference sequence). CDR3 in DNA: TGTGCAAGTGCCCGGGGAGGCACCGGGGAGCTGTTTTTT. This gives the protein CASARGGTGELFF.

At least ten counts were recorded for this clonotype. The V and J genes are TRBV9 and TRBJ2-1, with 10 bases lining up with TRBD2. The germline V gene encodes CDR1 SGDLS and CDR2 YYNGEE. This CDR3 is built from 20 residues. The V and J ends lost 0 bases and 7 bases, in that order; junction bases with no gene match: 19. The DNA for the CDR3 is TGTGCCAGCAGCGTAGACGGGAGGGGAGCGGGAGGGGTAAGGGGTAATGAGCAGTTCTTC. As protein: CASSVDGRGAGGVRGNEQFF.

The chain couples TRBV20-1 to TRBJ2-5; D unresolved. Germline V lookup: CDR1 DFQATT, CDR2 SNEGSKA (reference sequence). V was pared by 0 bases and J by 2 bases, with 10 bases between. The CDR3 has 14 amino acids. The CDR3 nucleotides are TGCAGTGCTAGAGATCTTCAGTCTCAAGAGACCCAGTACTTC. Its protein is CSARDLQSQETQYF.

This clonotype was seen repeatedly, ten times or more. This chain uses TRBV6-5 with TRBJ2-5, with D perhaps matching TRBD2 (5 bases). The CDR3 is made up of 14 amino acids. The V gene lost 0 bases and the J gene lost 5 bases, with 10 bases spanning the gap. CDR1 is MNHEY, CDR2 SVGAGI, per germline. The CDR3 here is CASSYSTGTETQYF. DNA for the CDR3: TGTGCCAGCAGTTACTCGACGGGAACGGAGACCCAGTACTTC.

As for this clonotype: Germline and junction disagree at one end, which may indicate a read error. This chain links TRBV9 with TRBJ1-3; D unclear. Germline loops: CDR1 SGDLS, CDR2 YYNGEE. The CDR3 contains 16 residues. The CDR3: CASSVAPTVSGNTMCF. CDR3 in DNA: TGTGCCAGCAGCGTAGCCCCGACGGTCTCTGGAAACACCATGTGTTTT.

This clonotype appeared a single time. The chain couples TRBV7-2 to TRBJ2-3; 15 nucleotides line up with TRBD2. CDR1 and CDR2 from the germline V gene are SGHTA and FQGNSA. This CDR3 is 16 amino acids long. The J segment lost 4 bases and the V segment lost 5 bases, leaving 4 bases of the junction unmatched. CDR3 sequence reads: CASSRGLAGGADTQYF. CDR3 coding DNA: TGTGCCAGCAGCAGGGGACTAGCGGGAGGCGCAGATACGCAGTATTTT.

This clonotype was found many times. The rearrangement joins TRBV7-9 to TRBJ1-5; D is uncertain. Germline-derived CDR1 and CDR2 are SEHNR and FQNEAQ (reference sequence). V lost 8 bases, J lost 0 bases, and 8 bases lay in between. The CDR3 has 13 amino acids. The CDR3 DNA follows: TGTGCCAGCGTTCGCGGTAGCAATCAGCCCCAGCATTTT. It specifies CASVRGSNQPQHF.

This clonotype was detected only once. Relative to the germline gene, one junction end is altered; a read error may explain this. In DNA, the CDR3 is TGTGACAGCAGCCGAGGGGGGTTTGGGACGGATACGCAGTATTTT. This codes for CDSSRGGFGTDTQYF. This chain uses TRBV9 with TRBJ2-3; D might be TRBD1 or TRBD2, each matching 6 bases. CDR3 length: 15 amino acids. The germline V gene has CDR1 SGDLS and CDR2 YYNGEE.

The chain recombines TRBV29-1 with TRBJ2-6; tentatively, D is TRBD1 or TRBD2 (5 bases each). Germline V lookup: CDR1 SQVTM, CDR2 ANQGSEA. The CDR3 has 13 amino acids. The V end lost 7 bases, the J end lost 5 bases, and 12 bases lay between the germline ends. The CDR3 nucleotides are TGCAGCGGAGAAACGGGACGGGCCAACGTCCTGACTTTC. Translated: CSGETGRANVLTF.

This clonotype was detected a few times. V and J are TRBV20-1 and TRBJ1-2, with no clear D. The CDR3 sequence is 13 residues long. Germline-derived CDR1 and CDR2 are DFQATT and SNEGSKA (reference sequence). V gave up 7 bases and J gave up 0 bases, with 12 bases separating them. CDR3 nucleotides: TGCAGTGGTGTGATCAGCTCTAACTATGGCTACACCTTC. It translates to CSGVISSNYGYTF.

This clonotype appeared a few times. The chain is built from TRBV28 and TRBJ2-4; the D gene is possibly TRBD2 (6 bases). The CDR3 covers 14 residues. Germline V gene sequence: CDR1 MDHEN, CDR2 SYDVKM. The V gene lost 5 bases and the J gene lost 0 bases, with 8 bases spanning the gap. The CDR3 DNA reads as TGTGCCAGCAGTAAAGCGGGAGCCAAAAACATTCAGTACTTC. Encoded protein: CASSKAGAKNIQYF.

V gene TRBV7-2 combines with J gene TRBJ2-7, with TRBD2 identical over 11 bases. CDR1 SGHTA and CDR2 FQGNSA come from the germline V gene. After removal of 5 bases from V and 5 bases from J, the junction contained 11 bases not matched to a gene. This CDR3 has 16 amino acids. CDR3 DNA sequence: TGTGCCAGCAGCGAATATAGCGGGAGGGAGGCCCACGAGCAGTACTTC. This codes for CASSEYSGREAHEQYF.

V gene TRBV12-5 combines with J gene TRBJ2-5; 8 nucleotides line up with TRBD1. The CDR3 has 13 residues. J lost 4 bases, V lost 10 bases, and 8 bases had no gene match. Per the germline V gene, CDR1 is LGHNT and CDR2 is FRNRAP. The CDR3 sequence: CAIGTGGRETQYF. In nucleotides, the CDR3 is TGTGCTATCGGGACAGGAGGAAGAGAGACCCAGTACTTC.

This clonotype was found many times. The rearrangement joins TRBV4-3 to TRBJ2-1; 13 nucleotides match TRBD2. Per the germline V gene, CDR1 is LGHNA and CDR2 is YSLEER. The CDR3 consists of 17 residues. Germline trimming cut 0 bases from V and 4 bases from J; bases unmatched to any gene: 3. The CDR3 loop reads CASSQDGTSGAYNEQFF. The DNA for the CDR3 is TGCGCCAGCAGCCAAGACGGGACTAGCGGGGCTTACAATGAGCAGTTCTTC.

The genes are TRBV7-9 and TRBJ2-1, with TRBD2 matching 13 bases. The CDR3 sequence is 14 residues long. Germline CDR1 SEHNR, CDR2 FQNEAQ (reference sequence). The J segment lost 9 bases and the V segment lost 6 bases, leaving 5 bases of the junction unmatched. This CDR3 is CASSTLAGGSEQFF. The CDR3 DNA is TGTGCCAGCAGTACACTAGCGGGAGGGAGTGAGCAGTTCTTC.

This clonotype was recorded at least ten times. In nucleotides, the CDR3 is TGTGCCAGCAAGGTGGACGTTAACACTGAAGCTTTCTTT. Residues: CASKVDVNTEAFF. This chain links TRBV2 with TRBJ1-1; D gene uncertain. The CDR3 is made up of 13 amino acids. Per germline, CDR1 SNHLY and CDR2 FYNNEI. V lost 7 bases, J lost 2 bases, and 11 bases lay in between.

There are a few counts of this clonotype. This rearrangement joins TRBV20-1 to TRBJ2-2; TRBD2 aligns across 13 bases. The closer fit of TRBJ2-3 to the DNA end suggests the J call may be wrong. This CDR3 is 14 amino acids long. Germline CDR1 DFQATT, CDR2 SNEGSKA (reference sequence). The CDR3 sequence: CSAPGTSGTDTQYF. The DNA for the CDR3 is TGCAGTGCGCCCGGGACTAGCGGGACTGATACGCAGTATTTT.

The rearrangement links TRBV11-1 to TRBJ2-7, with 14 bases matching TRBD2. V lost 5 bases to trimming and J lost 6 bases; unmatched junction nucleotides: 3. Germline CDR1 is SGHAT and CDR2 is FQDESV (reference sequence). The CDR3 runs to 14 residues. CDR3 protein: CASSAGLAGGEQYF. The CDR3 nucleotides are TGTGCCAGCAGCGCTGGACTAGCGGGAGGCGAGCAGTACTTC.

In this sample, this clonotype turned up many times. J is TRBJ2-5 and V is TRBV7-9; 7 bases fit TRBD2. J lost 5 bases, V lost 5 bases, and 11 bases had no gene match. Per germline, CDR1 SEHNR and CDR2 FQNEAQ (reference sequence). The CDR3 spans 15 residues. CDR3 coding DNA: TGTGCCAGCAGCCACCGATCGACTAGCAGCGAGACCCAGTACTTC. Translating it yields CASSHRSTSSETQYF.

Written as DNA, the CDR3 is TGCGCCAGCAGCGCCCGGGACAGCGCCGGGGAGCTGTTTTTT. Protein sequence: CASSARDSAGELFF. V is TRBV5-1 and J is TRBJ2-2; 7 bases map to TRBD1. Germline V gene sequence: CDR1 SGHRS, CDR2 YFSETQ. This CDR3 comprises 14 residues. The J segment lost 6 bases and the V segment lost 4 bases, leaving 6 bases of the junction unmatched.

In its sample, this clonotype was seen many times. V is TRBV4-1 and J is TRBJ2-1; TRBD2 aligns across 7 bases. There are 16 residues in the CDR3. CDR1 and CDR2 (germline): MGHRA, YSYEKL. V dropped 0 bases and J dropped 4; count of bases not matched to a gene: 6. CDR3 protein: CASSQDRASGYNEQFF. For the CDR3, the DNA is TGCGCCAGCAGCCAAGATAGGGCTAGCGGATACAATGAGCAGTTCTTC.

Note on this clonotype: This sequence may be a read error, since a much larger clone differs from it by one base. The genes are TRBV28 and TRBJ2-3; the D is unclear. This CDR3 is built from 13 residues. CDR1 is MDHEN, CDR2 SYDVKM, per germline. The CDR3 DNA reads TGTGCCAGCATTCAAAGGATCACAGATACGCGGTATTTT. Its translation is CASIQRITDTRYF. The whole variable domain, filled in from reference TRBV28 and TRBJ2-3, reads DVKVTQSSRYLVKRTGEKVFLECVQDMDHENMFWYRQDPGLGLRLIYFSYDVKMKEKGDIPEGYSVSREKKERFSLILESASTNQTSMYLCASIQRITDTRYFGPGTRLTVL.

This clonotype was seen many times. Since a much larger clone is just one base distant, this may be a read error. The chain is built from TRBV12-3 or TRBV12-4 and TRBJ2-3, with 11 positions matching TRBD2. V dropped 4 bases and J dropped 0; count of bases not matched to a gene: 0. This CDR3 contains 15 residues. Written as DNA, the CDR3 is TGTGCCAGCAGTTGGACTAGCGGGAGCACAGATACGCAGTATTTT. Protein: CASSWTSGSTDTQYF.

This clonotype was recorded many times. The rearrangement uses TRBV6-1 and TRBJ2-1; 7 positions agree with TRBD2. Looked up from germline, CDR1 is MNHNS and CDR2 is SASEGT. J was trimmed by 2 bases and V by 2 bases; bases with no gene match: 6. The CDR3 loop spans 16 amino acids. The CDR3 spells CASSEHASGPYNEQFF. The CDR3 DNA is TGTGCCAGCAGTGAACACGCTAGCGGTCCCTACAATGAGCAGTTCTTC.

By share of the sample, this clonotype is medium-sized. A junction boundary mismatches the germline segment, possibly from a read error. The DNA of the CDR3 is TGTGCTAGCAGCTTAGGACTAGCCGATGAGCAGTTCTTC. Its translation: CASSLGLADEQFF. The chain couples TRBV7-7 to TRBJ2-1; 8 bases line up with TRBD2. CDR3 size: 13 residues. From germline, CDR1 is SSHAT and CDR2 FNYEAQ (reference sequence).

The V gene is TRBV24-1, the J gene TRBJ2-3, with TRBD2 identical over 16 bases. Per the germline V gene, CDR1 is KGHDR and CDR2 is SFDVKD. The CDR3 has 21 residues. CDR3 sequence: CVISALPGTSGREQSTDTQYF. As DNA, the CDR3 is TGTGTCATCAGTGCCCTCCCCGGGACTAGCGGGAGGGAGCAGAGCACAGATACGCAGTATTTT.

In DNA form, the CDR3 reads TGCAGTGCGGTGGGAAAAACTAGCGGGAGTCGGTACGAGCAGTACTTC. Amino acids: CSAVGKTSGSRYEQYF. This chain uses TRBV20-1 with TRBJ2-7, with 11 bases that match TRBD2. CDR3 length: 16 residues. V lost 6 bases to trimming and J lost 4 bases; unmatched junction nucleotides: 14. CDR1 DFQATT and CDR2 SNEGSKA come from the germline V gene (reference sequence).